The T cell receptor (beta chain) under discussion was sequenced for a study of blood T cell repertoires in COVID-19. CDR3 length equals 17 residues. With 4 bases clipped from V and 4 bases from J, the junction kept 16 bases outside the gene matches. CDR1 SGHTS and CDR2 YDEGEE come from the germline V gene. The data were produced by immunoSEQ multiplex PCR, yet TCRdb's version contains in-frame clones alone and is incomplete. Among some 140,000 clones listed, over 60% were seen once. The receptor's source is an elderly man with acute or convalescent COVID-19. The sequenced sample consisted of peripheral blood. This chain links TRBV5-8 with TRBJ1-2, with 7 bases lining up with TRBD1. The CDR3 protein is CASSLTLTGVAVYGYTF. The CDR3 DNA sequence: TGTGCCAGCAGCCTAACGCTAACAGGGGTTGCAGTCTATGGCTACACCTTC.